The 22 T cell receptor beta chains presented below share a single source sample, sequenced in a study of T cell responses to AZD1222 COVID-19 vaccine. Clones were read by immunoSEQ multiplex PCR, and TCRdb kept only the in-frame ones, dropping some. The sample has over 100,000 clones; approximately 88% are singletons. The input for sequencing was peripheral blood, taken on day 0 of AZD1222 vaccination. Receptor source: an adult in good health.

This clone turned up a few times. The genes are TRBV19 and TRBJ2-2; 14 bases are a match to TRBD2. The germline gives CDR1 LNHDA, CDR2 SQIVND (reference sequence). Trimming at V came to 10 bases and at J to 4 bases, leaving 20 bases not matched to a gene. CDR3 length: 20 residues. CDR3 loop: CATQLARLAGGPAGTGELFF. As DNA, the CDR3 is TGTGCCACCCAACTCGCTAGACTAGCGGGGGGGCCGGCGGGCACCGGGGAGCTGTTTTTT. Using reference TRBV19 and TRBJ2-2 for the parts outside the CDR3, the full variable domain is DGGITQSPKYLFRKEGQNVTLSCEQNLNHDAMYWYRQDPGQGLRLIYYSQIVNDFQKGDIAEGYSVSREKKESFPLTVTSAQKNPTAFYLCATQLARLAGGPAGTGELFFGEGSRLTVL.

A single count supports this clone. CDR3 protein: CSASSGVRSYEQYF. CDR3 coding DNA: TGCAGTGCTAGTAGCGGGGTAAGATCCTACGAGCAGTACTTC. The rearrangement links TRBV20-1 to TRBJ2-7; 8 bases line up with TRBD2. This CDR3 contains 14 residues. Germline V gene sequence: CDR1 DFQATT, CDR2 SNEGSKA (reference sequence). With V trimmed by 3 bases and J by 1 base, 5 bases remained unmatched.

The chain joins TRBV7-2 to TRBJ2-1, with 9 nucleotides matching TRBD2. Germline assignment: CDR1 SGHTA and CDR2 FQGNSA. The CDR3 is made up of 16 amino acids. Losses at the gene ends were 1 base for V and 5 bases for J; bases not matched to a gene: 6. The CDR3 loop reads CASSLVALAGDNEQFF. As DNA, the CDR3 is TGTGCCAGCAGCTTAGTCGCGTTAGCGGGGGACAATGAGCAGTTCTTC.

Only one count was recorded for this clone. CDR3 sequence: CASSRDSVRNTEAFF. In DNA, the CDR3 is TGTGCCAGCAGTCGCGACTCGGTCCGAAACACTGAAGCTTTCTTT. The V gene is TRBV6-5, the J gene TRBJ1-1, with unresolved D. The germline V gene has CDR1 MNHEY and CDR2 SVGAGI. The CDR3 is made up of 15 amino acids. The V gene lost 5 bases and the J gene lost 2 bases, with 15 bases spanning the gap.

The CDR3 protein is CASSSSLGAHTGELFF. CDR3 nucleotide sequence: TGTGCCAGCAGCTCATCCCTGGGGGCCCACACCGGGGAGCTGTTTTTT. The chain uses TRBV7-2 and TRBJ2-2, with D maybe TRBD1 (6 bases). Germline-derived CDR1 and CDR2 are SGHTA and FQGNSA. CDR3 length equals 16 residues. Trimming pared 4 bases from V and 3 bases from J, leaving 15 bases between.

The chain links TRBV7-2 to TRBJ2-3; weak D call: TRBD2 (7 bases). Trimming stripped 5 bases from V and 4 bases from J, with 16 bases between. Germline V gene sequence: CDR1 SGHTA, CDR2 FQGNSA. CDR3 length equals 15 residues. The CDR3 here is CASSPRGAKADTQYF. For the CDR3, the DNA is TGTGCCAGCAGCCCACGGGGGGCCAAGGCAGATACGCAGTATTTT.

The genes are TRBV6-5 and TRBJ2-1; TRBD1 matches at 7 bases. The length of the CDR3 is 14 residues. V lost 0 bases, J lost 9 bases, and 5 bases stayed unmatched. Per the germline V gene, CDR1 is MNHEY and CDR2 is SVGAGI. The CDR3 sequence: CASSYSEGAIEQFF. The CDR3 DNA reads as TGTGCCAGCAGTTACTCAGAGGGGGCGATTGAGCAGTTCTTC.

This sequence joins TRBV6-5 and TRBJ2-2; D might be TRBD1 (5 bases). The CDR3 is 15 residues long. The V and J ends lost 7 bases and 0 bases respectively, with 12 bases between them. Germline V gene data show CDR1 as MNHEY and CDR2 as SVGAGI. The CDR3 DNA reads as TGTGCCAGCACTATGAGACAGACGAACACCGGGGAGCTGTTTTTT. It yields the protein CASTMRQTNTGELFF.

This chain connects TRBV5-6 to TRBJ1-6, with D maybe TRBD1 (6 bases). This CDR3 spans 14 amino acids. Germline V CDR1 and CDR2: SGHDT, YYEEEE. V lost 4 bases and J 5 bases, leaving 10 bases between the germline ends. CDR3 in amino acids: CASSVDSHNSPLHF. CDR3 DNA: TGTGCCAGCAGCGTGGACAGTCATAATTCACCCCTCCACTTT.

V and J are TRBV6-5 and TRBJ1-3; maybe TRBD1 (5 bases). V lost 5 bases to trimming and J lost 3 bases, with 14 bases between them. Per the germline V gene, CDR1 is MNHEY and CDR2 is SVGAGI. The CDR3 length is 15 residues. This CDR3 is CASSQSEDSGNTIYF. CDR3 DNA sequence: TGTGCCAGCAGTCAGAGCGAAGACAGTGGAAACACCATATATTTT.

DNA for the CDR3: TGCGCCAGCAGCCCCCAGAAATACACAGATACGCAGTATTTT. Protein: CASSPQKYTDTQYF. The chain has TRBV5-1 and TRBJ2-3; D uncertain. CDR3 size: 14 residues. Germline V gene data show CDR1 as SGHRS and CDR2 as YFSETQ. The V end was cut by 4 bases, the J end by 2 bases, with 11 bases between.

This sequence joins TRBV18 and TRBJ1-2; weak D call: TRBD1 (5 bases). V was clipped by 1 base and J by 6 bases, with 9 bases between them. The CDR3 totals 13 residues. Germline V gene sequence: CDR1 KGHSH, CDR2 LQKENI. In nucleotides, the CDR3 is TGTGCCAGCTCACCACGACAGCCCGATGGCTACACCTTC. Its translation is CASSPRQPDGYTF.

The chain links TRBV7-9 to TRBJ2-1; 13 bases match TRBD2. The CDR3 extends over 17 amino acids. Unmatched junction bases numbered 11, after V lost 7 bases and J lost 5 bases. Per the germline V gene, CDR1 is SEHNR and CDR2 is FQNEAQ (reference sequence). The CDR3 protein is CASIHRRLAGGHNEQFF. CDR3 sequence (DNA): TGTGCCAGCATCCACCGACGACTAGCGGGGGGCCACAATGAGCAGTTCTTC.

The genes are TRBV13 and TRBJ2-3; D is perhaps TRBD1 (5 bases). Germline V gene lookup returns CDR1 PRHDT and CDR2 FYEKMQ (reference sequence). The CDR3 extends over 12 amino acids. Trimming removed 7 bases from V and 3 bases from J, with 8 bases in between. The CDR3 here is CASNGATDTQYF. The CDR3, as DNA: TGTGCCAGCAATGGGGCGACAGATACGCAGTATTTT.

This clone has just one count. The V gene is TRBV7-3, the J gene TRBJ1-4; TRBD1 is a possible D gene (5 bases). The CDR3 sequence is 14 residues long. Germline lookup yields CDR1 SGHTA and CDR2 FQGTGA. V was cut by 4 bases and J by 3 bases, with 9 bases left in between. The CDR3 reads CASSSGRSNEKLFF. The DNA of the CDR3 is TGTGCCAGCAGCTCGGGACGGTCTAATGAAAAACTGTTTTTT.

The V and J genes are TRBV4-2 and TRBJ2-3; 7 bases fit TRBD2. Germline CDR1 LGHNA, CDR2 YNFKEQ. The length of the CDR3 is 18 residues. J gave up 2 bases and V 0 bases, and 11 bases lay outside the gene matches. For the CDR3, the DNA is TGTGCCAGCAGCCAAGATTGGTGGGGGGGGGAGAACACAGATACGCAGTATTTT. It codes for CASSQDWWGGENTDTQYF.

CDR3 sequence (DNA): TGCGCCAGCAGTTACTTTCACTCTGGAAACACCATATATTTT. Encoded protein: CASSYFHSGNTIYF. This chain connects TRBV5-1 to TRBJ1-3; D uncertain. Between the trimmed V and J ends, which lost 5 bases and 0 bases, there was a span of 9 bases. This CDR3 is built from 14 residues. Per germline, CDR1 SGHRS and CDR2 YFSETQ.

V gene TRBV27 combines with J gene TRBJ2-1; weak D call: TRBD1 (6 bases). V lost 1 base to trimming and J lost 7 bases, with 11 bases between them. CDR1 MNHEY and CDR2 SMNVEV come from the germline V gene (reference sequence). This CDR3 is built from 14 residues. The CDR3 reads CASSLLPGENEQFF. The CDR3 bases are TGTGCCAGCAGTTTATTGCCAGGGGAAAATGAGCAGTTCTTC.

The V gene is TRBV20-1, the J gene TRBJ1-2; a possible D gene is TRBD1 (5 bases). Trimming removed 3 bases from V and 6 bases from J, with 11 bases in between. This CDR3 spans 12 amino acids. Germline V gene data show CDR1 as DFQATT and CDR2 as SNEGSKA (reference sequence). This CDR3 reads CSASGQGHGYTF. The CDR3, as DNA: TGCAGTGCTAGTGGGCAGGGACATGGCTACACCTTC.

The chain links TRBV7-7 to TRBJ2-1; TRBD2 matches at 15 bases. Looked up from germline, CDR1 is SSHAT and CDR2 is FNYEAQ (reference sequence). V lost 5 bases to trimming and J lost 6 bases; unmatched junction nucleotides: 5. The length of the CDR3 is 16 residues. DNA for the CDR3: TGTGCCAGCAGCCCGGGACTAGCGGGGGGAGTCAATGAGCAGTTCTTC. As protein: CASSPGLAGGVNEQFF.

In this sample, this clone turned up once. CDR3 nucleotides: TGTGCCAGCAATCAAGGTTCCTACGAGCAGTACTTC. Its translation is CASNQGSYEQYF. The chain combines TRBV2 with TRBJ2-7; D not resolved. V was cut by 7 bases and J by 1 base, with 8 bases left in between. This CDR3 has 12 amino acids. Germline CDR1 reads SNHLY; CDR2 reads FYNNEI. The full variable domain, completed using reference TRBV2 and TRBJ2-7, is EPEVTQTPSHQVTQMGQEVILRCVPISNHLYFYWYRQILGQKVEFLVSFYNNEISEKSEIFDDQFSVERPDGSNFTLKIRSTKLEDSAMYFCASNQGSYEQYFGPGTRLTVT.

This clone came up many times. The chain links TRBV7-6 to TRBJ1-5; a possible D gene is TRBD1 (5 bases). Germline lookup yields CDR1 SGHVS and CDR2 FNYEAQ. V gave up 5 bases and J gave up 7 bases, with 15 bases separating them. The CDR3 loop spans 14 amino acids. The CDR3 spells CASSLHWGDQPQHF. Here the CDR3 DNA reads TGTGCCAGCAGCCTACATTGGGGGGACCAGCCCCAGCATTTT.